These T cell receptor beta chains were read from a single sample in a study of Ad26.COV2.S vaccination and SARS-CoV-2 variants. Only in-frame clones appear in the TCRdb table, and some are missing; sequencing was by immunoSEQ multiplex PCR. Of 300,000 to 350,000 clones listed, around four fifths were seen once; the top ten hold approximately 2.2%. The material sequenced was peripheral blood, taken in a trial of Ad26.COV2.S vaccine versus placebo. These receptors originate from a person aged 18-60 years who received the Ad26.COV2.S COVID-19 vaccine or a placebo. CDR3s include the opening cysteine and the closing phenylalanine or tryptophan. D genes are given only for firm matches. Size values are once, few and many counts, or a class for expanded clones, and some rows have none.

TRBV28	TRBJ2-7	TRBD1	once	CASSFNLGQLTYEQYF	TGTGCCAGCAGTTTTAATCTGGGACAGCTTACCTACGAGCAGTACTTC
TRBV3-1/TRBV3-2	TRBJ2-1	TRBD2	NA	CASSLKTGLAGGPEQFF	TGTGCCAGCAGCCTCAAGACCGGACTAGCGGGGGGCCCTGAGCAGTTCTTC
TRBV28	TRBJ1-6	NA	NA	CASSLRQENSPLHF	TGTGCCAGCAGTTTACGACAGGAGAATTCACCCCTCCACTTT
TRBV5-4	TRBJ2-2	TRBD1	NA	CASSLQGGSNTGELFF	TGTGCCAGCAGCCTCCAAGGGGGCTCGAACACCGGGGAGCTGTTTTTT
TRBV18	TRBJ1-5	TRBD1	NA	CASSPGTGNQPQHF	TGTGCCAGCTCACCCGGGACAGGCAATCAGCCCCAGCATTTT
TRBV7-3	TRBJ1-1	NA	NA	CASSLYQASEAFF	TGTGCCAGCAGCTTATATCAGGCAAGTGAAGCTTTCTTT
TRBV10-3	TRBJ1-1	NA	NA	CAISESRGNEAFF	TGTGCCATCAGTGAGTCGAGGGGGAATGAAGCTTTCTTT
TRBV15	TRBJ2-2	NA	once	CATSRGADGAGPEIGRIGELFF	TGTGCCACCAGCAGGGGGGCAGATGGGGCGGGTCCGGAGATCGGAAGGATCGGGGAGCTGTTTTTT
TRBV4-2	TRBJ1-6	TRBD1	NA	CASSWDRGESPLHF	TGTGCCAGCAGCTGGGACAGGGGGGAGTCACCCCTCCACTTT
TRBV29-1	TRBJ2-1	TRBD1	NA	CSVQTQGAIKEQFF	TGCAGCGTCCAAACACAGGGGGCGATTAAAGAGCAGTTCTTC
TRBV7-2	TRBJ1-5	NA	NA	CASSLVSGGGDQPQHF	TGTGCCAGCAGCTTAGTTTCTGGGGGCGGGGACCAGCCCCAGCATTTT
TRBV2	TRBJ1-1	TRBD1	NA	CASIRGQGDNTEAFF	TGTGCCAGCATCAGGGGACAGGGCGATAACACTGAAGCTTTCTTT
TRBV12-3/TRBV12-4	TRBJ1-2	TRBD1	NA	CASSGQVGYGYTF	TGTGCCAGCAGCGGACAGGTGGGCTATGGCTACACCTTC
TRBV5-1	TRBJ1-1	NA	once	CASSFYGGGTEAFF	TGCGCCAGCAGCTTTTACGGCGGGGGCACTGAAGCTTTCTTT
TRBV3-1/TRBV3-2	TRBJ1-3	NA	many	CASSRSGNTIYF	TGTGCCAGCAGTCGCTCTGGAAACACCATATATTTT
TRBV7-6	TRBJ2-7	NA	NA	CASSLFPGDGGATYEQYF	TGTGCCAGCAGCTTATTCCCGGGGGATGGGGGCGCAACCTACGAGCAGTACTTC
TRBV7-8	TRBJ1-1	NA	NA	CASSTGTGMNTEAFF	TGTGCCAGCAGCACAGGAACGGGTATGAACACTGAAGCTTTCTTT
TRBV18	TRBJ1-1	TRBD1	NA	CASSLTDRKGTEAFF	TGTGCCAGCTCACTAACGGACAGGAAAGGAACTGAAGCTTTCTTT
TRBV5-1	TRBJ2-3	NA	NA	CASSPLGRTSTDTQYF	TGCGCCAGCAGCCCCTTGGGGCGTACCAGCACAGATACGCAGTATTTT
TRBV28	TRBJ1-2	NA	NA	CASSLPSRQLGGYTF	TGTGCCAGCAGTTTACCCTCCCGACAGTTGGGGGGCTACACCTTC
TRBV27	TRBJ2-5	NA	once	CASSEQGQETQYF	TGTGCCAGCAGTGAACAGGGCCAAGAGACCCAGTACTTC
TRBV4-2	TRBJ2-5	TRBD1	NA	CASSNQQGVSETQYF	TGTGCCAGCAGCAACCAACAGGGGGTCTCAGAGACCCAGTACTTC
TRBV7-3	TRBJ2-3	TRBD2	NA	CASSLTSGGADTQYF	TGTGCCAGCAGCTTGACTAGCGGGGGGGCGGATACGCAGTATTTT
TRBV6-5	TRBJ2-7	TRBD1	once	CASRGGTGAHEQYF	TGTGCCAGCAGAGGAGGGACAGGGGCCCACGAGCAGTACTTC
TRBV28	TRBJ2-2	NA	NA	CASRTQGQYTGELFF	TGTGCCAGCAGAACCCAAGGACAGTACACCGGGGAGCTGTTTTTT
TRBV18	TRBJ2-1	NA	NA	CASSPAQGLDNEQFF	TGTGCCAGCTCCCCCGCACAGGGTTTGGACAATGAGCAGTTCTTC
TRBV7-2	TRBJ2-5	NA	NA	CASSLEPGRTQYF	TGTGCCAGCAGCTTAGAGCCCGGCAGGACCCAGTACTTC
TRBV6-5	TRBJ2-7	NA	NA	CASSSGPPYEQYF	TGTGCCAGCAGCTCCGGGCCCCCCTACGAGCAGTACTTC
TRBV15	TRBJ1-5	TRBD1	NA	CATSPWTGGLEPQHF	TGTGCCACCAGCCCTTGGACAGGGGGCTTGGAGCCCCAGCATTTT
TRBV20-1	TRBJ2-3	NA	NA	CSASGWQHSSTDTQYF	TGCAGTGCTAGTGGGTGGCAGCACTCTAGCACAGATACGCAGTATTTT
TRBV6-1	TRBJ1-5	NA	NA	CASSDRGGHSNQPQHF	TGTGCCAGCAGTGACCGCGGAGGTCATAGCAATCAGCCCCAGCATTTT
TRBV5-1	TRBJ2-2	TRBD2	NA	CASSLAGGYTGELFF	TGCGCCAGCAGCTTGGCCGGGGGGTACACCGGGGAGCTGTTTTTT
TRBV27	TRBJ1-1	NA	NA	CASSPNQRNTEAFF	TGTGCCAGCAGTCCCAATCAGAGGAACACTGAAGCTTTCTTT
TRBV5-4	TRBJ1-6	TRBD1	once	CASSRGQGENSPLHF	TGTGCCAGCAGTCGCGGACAGGGTGAAAATTCACCCCTCCACTTT
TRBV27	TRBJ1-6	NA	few	CASSFRGSSEPLHF	TGTGCCAGCAGTTTTCGGGGCAGTTCAGAACCCCTCCACTTT
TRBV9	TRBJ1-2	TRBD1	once	CASSVGDRGAVRGYTF	TGTGCCAGCAGCGTAGGGGACAGGGGGGCCGTGAGGGGCTACACCTTC
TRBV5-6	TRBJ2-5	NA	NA	CASSLAGQYSETQYF	TGTGCCAGCAGCTTGGCGGGACAATATTCCGAGACCCAGTACTTC
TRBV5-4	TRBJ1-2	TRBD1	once	CASSLGGGLSNYGYTF	TGTGCCAGCAGCTTGGGAGGGGGCTTATCTAACTATGGCTACACCTTC
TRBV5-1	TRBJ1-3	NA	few	CASSSQGGNTIYF	TGCGCCAGCAGCAGTCAGGGTGGGAACACCATATATTTT
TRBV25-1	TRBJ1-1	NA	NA	CASSENRDGYTEAFF	TGTGCCAGCAGTGAAAACAGGGACGGGTACACTGAAGCTTTCTTT
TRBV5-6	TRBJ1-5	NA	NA	CASSRYQGQPQHF	TGTGCCAGCAGCAGATATCAGGGCCAGCCCCAGCATTTT
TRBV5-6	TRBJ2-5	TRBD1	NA	CASSWGQHQETQYF	TGTGCCAGCAGCTGGGGACAGCACCAAGAGACCCAGTACTTC
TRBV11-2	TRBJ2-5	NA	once	CASSLVFSAQETQYF	TGTGCCAGCAGCTTAGTGTTTAGCGCCCAAGAGACCCAGTACTTC
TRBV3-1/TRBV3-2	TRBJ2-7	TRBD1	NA	CASSQMDRAYEQYF	TGTGCCAGCAGCCAAATGGACAGGGCTTACGAGCAGTACTTC
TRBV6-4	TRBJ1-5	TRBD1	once	CASSDPRDRPNQPQHF	TGTGCCAGCAGTGACCCACGGGACAGACCCAATCAGCCCCAGCATTTT
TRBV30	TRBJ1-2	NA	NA	CAWSVRSGVNYGYTF	TGTGCCTGGAGTGTACGGTCAGGAGTCAACTATGGCTACACCTTC
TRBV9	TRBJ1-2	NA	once	CASSVSGSGYTF	TGTGCCAGCAGCGTATCCGGGAGCGGCTACACCTTC